These 9 T cell receptor beta chains came from one sample sequenced in a study of blood T cell repertoires in COVID-19. Data came from immunoSEQ multiplex PCR; TCRdb stores just in-frame clones and leaves some out. The table records roughly 140,000 clones, over 80% of them present only once. Sequencing was carried out using PBMCs or T cells enriched from blood (not recorded which). Receptor source: a woman in her 50s who had been exposed to COVID-19.

J is TRBJ1-2 and V is TRBV5-4; tentatively, D is TRBD1 (5 bases). The CDR3 loop spans 14 amino acids. CDR1 and CDR2 (germline): SGHNT, YYREEE (reference sequence). Trimming took off 0 bases at V and 3 bases at J, with 9 bases between the two ends. The CDR3 region has the DNA TGTGCCAGCAGCTTGGTGGGGGGTGACTATGGCTACACCTTC. Its translation is CASSLVGGDYGYTF.

The chain uses TRBV28 and TRBJ1-3, with D hard to call. V dropped 7 bases and J dropped 0 bases, with 10 bases sitting between them. This CDR3 spans 14 amino acids. Germline-derived CDR1 and CDR2 are MDHEN and SYDVKM. The CDR3 nucleotides are TGTGCCAGCATTCTAGGAAGCTCTGGAAACACCATATATTTT. Translation gives CASILGSSGNTIYF.

In its sample, this clone was seen once. V gene TRBV7-2 combines with J gene TRBJ1-6, with 7 bases fitting TRBD1. CDR1 is SGHTA and CDR2 is FQGNSA in the germline V gene. The CDR3 sequence is 16 residues long. J was trimmed by 9 bases and V by 2 bases; bases with no gene match: 10. The CDR3 spells CASSLSSGDRSSPLHF. CDR3 coding DNA: TGTGCCAGCAGCTTATCTTCTGGGGACAGATCTTCACCCCTCCACTTT.

This clone was observed once. The rearrangement joins TRBV27 to TRBJ2-1, with 11 nucleotides matching TRBD2. V trimming: 3 bases; J trimming: 3 bases; junction bases outside the gene matches: 1. The CDR3 runs 15 residues. The germline V gene has CDR1 MNHEY and CDR2 SMNVEV (reference sequence). CDR3 residues: CASSFLAGGYNEQFF. The CDR3 DNA follows: TGTGCCAGCAGTTTTCTAGCGGGGGGCTACAATGAGCAGTTCTTC.

This clone was seen a single time. V usage is TRBV19 and J usage is TRBJ1-6, with a weak D call TRBD1 (5 bases). The CDR3 length is 14 residues. V lost 3 bases and J 13 bases, leaving 16 bases between the germline ends. Germline CDR1 LNHDA, CDR2 SQIVND (reference sequence). The CDR3: CASSIWTERGPLHF. CDR3 DNA: TGTGCCAGTAGTATCTGGACGGAGCGGGGGCCCCTCCACTTT.

The V call is TRBV19, the J call TRBJ1-1, with unresolved D. The ends were cut back, 6 bases at V and 1 base at J, with 12 bases in the middle. The CDR3 totals 14 residues. Germline V gene lookup returns CDR1 LNHDA and CDR2 SQIVND (reference sequence). DNA of the CDR3: TGTGCCAGTAGATTAGATGAGAAGAACACTGAAGCTTTCTTT. It is translated as CASRLDEKNTEAFF. The full variable domain, rest sourced from reference TRBV19 and TRBJ1-1, is DGGITQSPKYLFRKEGQNVTLSCEQNLNHDAMYWYRQDPGQGLRLIYYSQIVNDFQKGDIAEGYSVSREKKESFPLTVTSAQKNPTAFYLCASRLDEKNTEAFFGQGTRLTVV.

This clone showed up just a few times. The chain employs TRBV11-2 and TRBJ1-2, with D perhaps matching TRBD1 (5 bases). Germline V gene sequence: CDR1 SGHAT, CDR2 FQNNGV. CDR3 length: 13 amino acids. V was pared by 5 bases and J by 4 bases, with 11 bases between. The CDR3 sequence: CASSTRGGYGYTF. The DNA for the CDR3 is TGTGCCAGCAGCACGAGGGGAGGCTATGGCTACACCTTC.

The CDR3 region is CASSLGTGGATQYF. Written as DNA, the CDR3 is TGTGCCAGCAGCTTAGGGACAGGGGGCGCGACCCAGTACTTC. The chain joins TRBV7-2 to TRBJ2-5; 11 bases are a match to TRBD1. The CDR3 has 14 residues. V dropped 1 base and J dropped 7; count of bases not matched to a gene: 2. Germline V CDR1 and CDR2: SGHTA, FQGNSA.

V is TRBV12-5 and J is TRBJ1-6; 10 bases align to TRBD1. V lost 6 bases and J lost 7; bases outside the gene matches: 6. The CDR3 extends over 15 amino acids. Germline CDR1 and CDR2: LGHNT and FRNRAP. The CDR3 here is CASGSGTGENSPLHF. The CDR3 DNA sequence: TGTGCTAGTGGCTCCGGGACAGGGGAAAATTCACCCCTCCACTTT.